These 28 T cell receptor beta chains share one sample of origin, sequenced in a study of early stage breast cancer tumors (dated by TCRdb to the late 2010s). Library construction relied on the immunoSEQ multiplex PCR assay. Imported from immuneACCESS, the table was reduced by TCRdb to in-frame sequences with V and J called. These copies leave out some clones; in studies compared against another copy, an unresolved V gene accounts for under half, and the cause of the remainder is not known. The sample includes roughly 10,000 clones, with more than 70% observed a single time. The ten largest clonotypes hold approximately 13% of the sample. Specimen: breast tumor tissue. These receptors came from a person aged 65-85 years with breast cancer.

The V and J genes are TRBV4-2 and TRBJ2-1, with D possibly being TRBD2 (6 bases). Germline values: CDR1 LGHNA, CDR2 YNFKEQ. V shed 1 base and J shed 6 bases, with 13 bases lying between them. The CDR3 is made up of 15 amino acids. CDR3 sequence reads: CASSQGGVFSNEQFF. The CDR3, as DNA: TGTGCCAGCAGCCAAGGGGGGGTTTTCAGCAATGAGCAGTTCTTC.

The V call is TRBV5-1, the J call TRBJ1-2; 8 bases match TRBD1. Trimming removed 0 bases from V and 4 bases from J; junction bases left unmatched: 5. Germline CDR1 is SGHRS and CDR2 is YFSETQ. CDR3 length: 15 residues. DNA of the CDR3: TGCGCCAGCAGCTTGGGACGGACAGGGAGCTATGGCTACACCTTC. It codes for CASSLGRTGSYGYTF. The entire variable domain, with the rest obtained from reference TRBV5-1 and TRBJ1-2, is as follows: KAGVTQTPRYLIKTRGQQVTLSCSPISGHRSVSWYQQTPGQGLQFLFEYFSETQRNKGNFPGRFSGRQFSNSRSEMNVSTLELGDSALYLCASSLGRTGSYGYTFGSGTRLTVV.

V and J are TRBV11-2 and TRBJ2-5; unclear D gene. This CDR3 region has 14 residues. V dropped 4 bases and J dropped 1 base, with 10 bases sitting between them. CDR1 SGHAT and CDR2 FQNNGV come from the germline V gene. The CDR3 reads CASSSRVGQETQYF. As DNA, the CDR3 is TGTGCCAGCAGCTCCCGGGTTGGCCAAGAGACCCAGTACTTC. Combining the CDR3 with reference TRBV11-2 and TRBJ2-5 gives the whole variable domain EAGVAQSPRYKIIEKRQSVAFWCNPISGHATLYWYQQILGQGPKLLIQFQNNGVVDDSQLPKDRFSAERLKGVDSTLKIQPAKLEDSAVYLCASSSRVGQETQYFGPGTRLLVL.

The V gene is TRBV2, the J gene TRBJ2-5; D is undetermined. The DNA end is more similar to TRBJ2-7, so the J call may be wrong. The CDR3 extends over 12 amino acids. Per the germline V gene, CDR1 is SNHLY and CDR2 is FYNNEI. The CDR3 spells CASSETPYEQYF. The CDR3, as DNA: TGTGCCAGCAGTGAAACCCCCTACGAGCAGTACTTC.

The CDR3: CASSILRQPQHF. CDR3 in DNA: TGTGCCAGTAGTATCCTGCGGCAGCCCCAGCATTTT. The gene calls are TRBV19 and TRBJ1-5, with unresolved D. Germline lookup yields CDR1 LNHDA and CDR2 SQIVND (reference sequence). The CDR3 has 12 amino acids. Trimming removed 3 bases from V and 7 bases from J, with 7 bases in between. Drawing the rest from reference TRBV19 and TRBJ1-5, the complete variable domain is DGGITQSPKYLFRKEGQNVTLSCEQNLNHDAMYWYRQDPGQGLRLIYYSQIVNDFQKGDIAEGYSVSREKKESFPLTVTSAQKNPTAFYLCASSILRQPQHFGDGTRLSIL.

CDR3 nucleotide sequence: TGTGCCAGCAGCTTCGCCGGGACAGGGGGCGAGCAGTACTTC. Protein product: CASSFAGTGGEQYF. The chain carries TRBV7-9 and TRBJ2-7; 11 bases map to TRBD1. Germline-derived CDR1 and CDR2 are SEHNR and FQNEAQ (reference sequence). The CDR3 consists of 14 residues. V was clipped by 3 bases and J by 6 bases; unmatched bases: 4.

The rearrangement joins TRBV4-1 to TRBJ1-5; TRBD1 agrees at 8 bases. Per the germline V gene, CDR1 is MGHRA and CDR2 is YSYEKL. The CDR3 is 17 residues long. Trimming cost V 0 bases and J 6 bases; bases outside gene matches: 10. DNA of the CDR3: TGCGCCAGCAGCCAAGATAGGAGGCAGGGGGCCTCTCAGCCCCAGCATTTT. Translation: CASSQDRRQGASQPQHF.

This clone was seen a handful of times. This rearrangement joins TRBV16 to TRBJ1-1; 9 bases match TRBD1. The CDR3 length is 15 residues. Trimming took 4 bases from V and 5 from J; bases not matched to a gene: 8. Germline CDR1 and CDR2: KGHSY and FQNENV. CDR3 sequence: CASSRLDRGMTEAFF. CDR3 coding DNA: TGTGCCAGCAGCCGATTGGACAGGGGAATGACTGAAGCTTTCTTT.

In this sample, this clone turned up once. The genes are TRBV11-2 and TRBJ2-5; 7 bases agree with TRBD1. V was pared by 5 bases and J by 4 bases, with 10 bases of the junction left unmatched. The germline V gene has CDR1 SGHAT and CDR2 FQNNGV. The CDR3 is 15 amino acids. In DNA, the CDR3 is TGTGCCAGCAGCCCGACAGGGTGGGCGGGAGAGACCCAGTACTTC. Amino acids: CASSPTGWAGETQYF.

The rearrangement links TRBV18 to TRBJ2-6, with 7 bases aligning to TRBD1. Trimming at V came to 3 bases and at J to 4 bases, leaving 6 bases not matched to a gene. CDR3 size: 16 residues. Germline V gene lookup returns CDR1 KGHSH and CDR2 LQKENI. This CDR3 reads CASSPRQGSGANVLTF. Written as DNA, the CDR3 is TGTGCCAGCTCACCCCGACAGGGTTCCGGGGCCAACGTCCTGACTTTC.

The chain links TRBV4-2 to TRBJ2-3, with TRBD1 as a possible D gene (5 bases). The CDR3 loop spans 17 amino acids. Trimming shortened V by 3 bases and J by 0 bases, and 16 bases separated the two germline ends. CDR1 and CDR2 from the germline V gene are LGHNA and YNFKEQ. The CDR3 protein is CASSQGPRRQSTDTQYF. CDR3 nucleotide sequence: TGTGCCAGCAGCCAGGGGCCGCGGCGGCAAAGCACAGATACGCAGTATTTT.

This clone was counted between two and nine times. J is TRBJ2-3 and V is TRBV30; D is ambiguous. The CDR3 consists of 11 residues. Germline V lookup: CDR1 GTSNPN, CDR2 SVGIG (reference sequence). Trimming shortened V by 2 bases and J by 4 bases, and 4 bases separated the two germline ends. The CDR3 coding sequence is TGTGCCTGGAGTCGTCCAGATACGCAGTATTTT. This translates into CAWSRPDTQYF.

The chain carries TRBV6-5 and TRBJ2-7, with 7 nucleotides matching TRBD2. The CDR3 is 15 amino acids. The junction had 7 bases not matched to a gene; V was cut back by 3 bases and J by 2 bases. Germline values: CDR1 MNHEY, CDR2 SVGAGI. CDR3 in amino acids: CASSYPGTMTYEQYF. Written as DNA, the CDR3 is TGTGCCAGCAGTTATCCCGGGACTATGACCTACGAGCAGTACTTC.

The V and J genes are TRBV2 and TRBJ1-6, with D possibly matching TRBD1 (6 bases). Deletions cut 2 bases from V and 7 bases from J, with 12 bases between. This CDR3 is built from 15 residues. The germline CDR1 and CDR2 sequences are SNHLY and FYNNEI. The CDR3 loop is CASSENRVENSPLHF. The DNA for the CDR3 is TGTGCCAGCAGTGAAAACAGGGTGGAAAATTCACCCCTCCACTTT.

This clone has a single count. The chain employs TRBV5-4 and TRBJ2-2, with TRBD2 as a possible D gene (6 bases). Germline CDR1 and CDR2: SGHNT and YYREEE (reference sequence). The CDR3 runs to 16 residues. V was trimmed by 0 bases and J by 5 bases, leaving 14 bases between them. The CDR3 nucleotides read TGTGCCAGCAGCTTGGAACTAGCTTTGAGGACCGGGGAGCTGTTTTTT. Encoded protein: CASSLELALRTGELFF.

The rearrangement links TRBV9 to TRBJ1-1, with TRBD1 as a possible D gene (5 bases). Trimming removed 3 bases at V and 0 bases at J, with 9 bases between. The CDR3 runs to 14 residues. Germline values: CDR1 SGDLS, CDR2 YYNGEE. The CDR3 region has the DNA TGTGCCAGCAGCGCACAGGTTATGAACACTGAAGCTTTCTTT. It specifies CASSAQVMNTEAFF.

The chain has TRBV18 and TRBJ2-3; TRBD1 is a possible D gene (5 bases). Germline V CDR1 and CDR2: KGHSH, LQKENI. The length of the CDR3 is 11 residues. Trimming took 8 bases from V and 6 from J, leaving 9 bases between them. The CDR3 loop reads CASLRADTQYF. The CDR3 region has the DNA TGTGCCAGCCTCAGGGCTGATACGCAGTATTTT.

This chain uses TRBV5-1 with TRBJ1-6; tentatively, D is TRBD1 (5 bases). This CDR3 contains 15 residues. From germline, CDR1 is SGHRS and CDR2 YFSETQ. The V end was cut by 5 bases, the J end by 8 bases, with 17 bases between. The CDR3 sequence is CASRTSGNRHSPLHF. Written as DNA, the CDR3 is TGCGCCAGCAGGACCTCAGGGAATAGGCATTCACCCCTCCACTTT. Full variable domain (missing parts from reference TRBV5-1 and TRBJ1-6): KAGVTQTPRYLIKTRGQQVTLSCSPISGHRSVSWYQQTPGQGLQFLFEYFSETQRNKGNFPGRFSGRQFSNSRSEMNVSTLELGDSALYLCASRTSGNRHSPLHFGNGTRLTVT.

The rearrangement uses TRBV4-2 and TRBJ2-3, with TRBD1 identical over 8 bases. CDR1 and CDR2 from the germline V gene are LGHNA and YNFKEQ. The CDR3 contains 17 residues. V was pared by 0 bases and J by 2 bases, with 7 bases of the junction left unmatched. CDR3 sequence: CASSQDGDRGYTDTQYF. Written as DNA, the CDR3 is TGTGCCAGCAGCCAAGACGGAGACAGGGGCTACACAGATACGCAGTATTTT.

The chain has TRBV30 and TRBJ1-4; 7 positions match TRBD1. V was clipped by 2 bases and J by 3 bases; unmatched bases: 9. Germline V CDR1 and CDR2: GTSNPN, SVGIG (reference sequence). The CDR3 contains 16 residues. CDR3 nucleotide sequence: TGTGCCTGGAGTACAAACACAGGGGAGTCTAATGAAAAACTGTTTTTT. Translation: CAWSTNTGESNEKLFF.

The V gene is TRBV5-5, the J gene TRBJ1-4; 7 bases line up with TRBD1. Losses at the gene ends were 4 bases for V and 3 bases for J; bases not matched to a gene: 6. The germline V gene has CDR1 SGHKS and CDR2 YYEKEE (reference sequence). The length of the CDR3 is 15 residues. This chain's CDR3 is CASSVSDRANEKLFF. For the CDR3, the DNA is TGTGCCAGCAGCGTTAGCGACAGGGCTAATGAAAAACTGTTTTTT.

V gene TRBV9 combines with J gene TRBJ1-4; D gene unclear. The CDR3 spans 17 residues. The germline gives CDR1 SGDLS, CDR2 YYNGEE. V was pared by 3 bases and J by 2 bases, with 17 bases between. CDR3 nucleotides: TGTGCCAGCAGCGCCCGCCCGTTACGAGCGACTAATGAAAAACTGTTTTTT. This translates into CASSARPLRATNEKLFF.

This clone was counted once. The chain carries TRBV6-6 and TRBJ1-5; TRBD1 might be the D (5 bases). Trimming left V 6 bases short and J 0 bases short, with 6 bases between. This CDR3 has 13 amino acids. The V gene's germline CDR1 is MNHNY and CDR2 SVGAGI (reference sequence). CDR3 coding DNA: TGTGCCAGCAGCAGGGATAGCAATCAGCCCCAGCATTTT. It codes for CASSRDSNQPQHF.

This chain links TRBV2 with TRBJ2-7; no reliable D call. The CDR3 runs to 14 residues. V lost 3 bases and J 5 bases, leaving 14 bases between the germline ends. Germline V lookup: CDR1 SNHLY, CDR2 FYNNEI. In nucleotides, the CDR3 is TGTGCCAGCAGTGACGACTTAGTAGGAGACGAGCAGTACTTC. Encoded protein: CASSDDLVGDEQYF.

V gene TRBV4-1 combines with J gene TRBJ1-2, with 8 bases identical to TRBD1. In germline, CDR1 is MGHRA, CDR2 YSYEKL. The CDR3 loop spans 16 amino acids. The junction had 4 bases not matched to a gene; V was cut back by 1 base and J by 0 bases. In DNA, the CDR3 is TGCGCCAGCAGCCAAGCACAGGGGGTCTCTAACTATGGCTACACCTTC. Amino acids: CASSQAQGVSNYGYTF.

The chain is built from TRBV6-4 and TRBJ1-2; TRBD1 is a possible D gene (6 bases). The V and J ends lost 6 bases and 4 bases respectively, with 12 bases between them. The CDR3 consists of 13 residues. Germline V gives CDR1 MRHNA, CDR2 SNTAGT. CDR3 bases: TGTGCCAGCAGCGAGACAGGAACCTATGGCTACACCTTC. This codes for CASSETGTYGYTF.

CDR3 in DNA: TGTGCCAGCTCACCTCAGACAGGGGACATTGAAGCTTTCTTT. Its translation: CASSPQTGDIEAFF. This chain joins TRBV18 and TRBJ1-1; 8 positions match TRBD1. The CDR3 length is 14 residues. V lost 3 bases to trimming and J lost 7 bases; unmatched junction nucleotides: 7. Germline values: CDR1 KGHSH, CDR2 LQKENI.

Written as DNA, the CDR3 is TGTGCCAGCAGTTACGGCGGGGGGCCAATCTACGAGCAGTACTTC. As protein: CASSYGGGPIYEQYF. The chain uses TRBV6-5 and TRBJ2-7; 8 positions agree with TRBD2. The germline gives CDR1 MNHEY, CDR2 SVGAGI. CDR3 length: 15 residues. J was trimmed by 3 bases and V by 2 bases; bases with no gene match: 6.